The T cell receptor (beta chain) described here comes from a study of blood T cell repertoires in COVID-19. Study summary: PBMCs, B-cell-depleted T cells, or T cells provided the cDNA or gDNA that made up the material.

Cohort 3 donors were reported recovered after two negative PCRs, clearance, or symptom resolution. Losses at the gene ends were 2 bases for V and 4 bases for J; bases not matched to a gene: 3. This CDR3 contains 15 residues. Germline loops: CDR1 MNHEY, CDR2 SVGEGT. The method was immunoSEQ multiplex PCR; TCRdb's version includes in-frame clones alone and lacks a portion of them. The sample contains roughly 180,000 clones, roughly 80% of which appear only once. The chain combines TRBV6-2 or TRBV6-3 with TRBJ1-2; 11 positions match TRBD1. Sequenced material: PBMCs or T cells enriched from blood (not recorded which). The TCR originated in a man in his fifties or sixties who had recovered from COVID-19. CDR3 DNA sequence: TGTGCCAGCAGTTACGCCGGGACAGGGGGCTATGGCTACACCTTC. Amino acids: CASSYAGTGGYGYTF.